The text below deals with one T cell receptor (beta chain). Its target is unknown. PBMCs, the starting material, were the source of sorted CD4+ and CD8+ T cells. The CDR3 is made up of 12 amino acids. Germline loops: CDR1 SQVTM, CDR2 ANQGSEA. With 6 bases removed from V and 4 bases from J, the gap between germline ends came to 10 bases. The data are from a study of CD8+ T cells in alopecia areata. Overall study findings and caveats: Researchers report lesional scalp, most notably alopecia totalis/universalis, outstripped normal scalp in clonality. Scalp sample data also include resident alphabeta T cells from normal skin.

Reverse transcription of extracted RNA yielded cDNA, which provided the sequencing template. Here immunoSEQ multiplex PCR was the method, and the copy in TCRdb shows in-frame clones only, minus some. The table includes roughly 120,000 clones, 55% to 65% detected once. The chain employs TRBV29-1 and TRBJ1-5; D not resolved. This TCR was sampled from a human donor in good health. Input material: CD4+ T cells sorted from blood. CDR3 in DNA: TGCAGCGTCAGAGTAGCAAATCAGCCCCAGCATTTT. Translated, it gives CSVRVANQPQHF.